The 5 T cell receptor beta chains below all came from one sample that was sequenced in a study of control samples from healthy donors and cancer patients. The data were produced by immunoSEQ multiplex PCR, yet TCRdb's version contains in-frame clones alone and is incomplete. This table has around 110,000 clones, 88% appearing once. Sequencing input: blood. The receptor set was obtained from a woman between 65 and 79 years old in good health.

This chain links TRBV7-9 with TRBJ2-1; TRBD2 agrees at 7 bases. The CDR3 totals 13 residues. Germline CDR1 and CDR2: SEHNR and FQNEAQ (reference sequence). V lost 4 bases to trimming and J lost 5 bases; unmatched junction nucleotides: 2. Here the CDR3 DNA reads TGTGCCAGCAGCTGGGGACTAAACAATGAGCAGTTCTTC. Its translation is CASSWGLNNEQFF.

The chain carries TRBV5-6 and TRBJ1-2, with 7 bases aligning to TRBD1. This CDR3 comprises 16 residues. Trimming removed 7 bases from V and 5 bases from J; junction bases left unmatched: 17. CDR1 is SGHDT, CDR2 YYEEEE, per germline. CDR3 nucleotide sequence: TGTGCCAGCGGACAGGCGTTCGAAATTTTGGTTTATGGCTACACCTTC. Translation gives CASGQAFEILVYGYTF.

The chain recombines TRBV18 with TRBJ1-5, with TRBD1 matching 7 bases. Germline V lookup: CDR1 KGHSH, CDR2 LQKENI. V shed 6 bases, J shed 4 bases, and the junction held 9 bases outside the gene matches. CDR3 length: 15 residues. This chain's CDR3 is CASSRDSGINQPQHF. CDR3 DNA sequence: TGTGCCAGCTCCCGGGACAGCGGGATTAATCAGCCCCAGCATTTT.

The chain joins TRBV7-9 to TRBJ1-2; no clear D. The germline V gene has CDR1 SEHNR and CDR2 FQNEAQ (reference sequence). The CDR3 length is 14 residues. V was trimmed by 5 bases and J by 4 bases, leaving 14 bases between them. The CDR3, as DNA: TGTGCCAGCAGCACCACCAGGATCGCCTATGGCTACACCTTC. Amino acid sequence: CASSTTRIAYGYTF.

CDR3 DNA sequence: TGCGCCAGCAGCTTGTGGGCCAGGGCAGAGGGAGATACGCAGTATTTT. This codes for CASSLWARAEGDTQYF. V usage is TRBV5-1 and J usage is TRBJ2-3; perhaps D is TRBD1 or TRBD2 (5 bases each). Trimming removed 1 base at V and 5 bases at J, with 17 bases between. CDR3 length equals 16 residues. Germline CDR1 SGHRS, CDR2 YFSETQ.